The 25 T cell receptor beta chains presented below share a single source sample, sequenced in a study of radiotherapy plus CTLA-4 blockade in lung cancer. Measured with immunoSEQ multiplex PCR; TCRdb has only the in-frame clones, and not every one. The data contain about 48,000 clones, around nine tenths of them singletons. The source was peripheral blood, collected from a patient treated with radiotherapy plus ipilimumab. The origin of the receptors is a human donor with non-small cell lung cancer that progressed on radiotherapy plus ipilimumab. Some clones in this sample may be carry-over from other donors' samples.

The chain joins TRBV29-1 to TRBJ1-2, with TRBD1 as a possible D gene (6 bases). V was pared by 8 bases and J by 4 bases, with 20 bases between. This CDR3 is built from 14 residues. Per the germline V gene, CDR1 is SQVTM and CDR2 is ANQGSEA. CDR3 in DNA: TGCAGCACGGACAGTGATTTGCTGAGCTATGGCTACACCTTC. Its protein product is CSTDSDLLSYGYTF.

The chain combines TRBV18 with TRBJ1-3; 7 bases match TRBD1. Per the germline V gene, CDR1 is KGHSH and CDR2 is LQKENI. V was pared by 3 bases and J by 2 bases, with 4 bases of the junction left unmatched. The CDR3 sequence is 15 residues long. The CDR3 DNA reads TGTGCCAGCTCACCCAACGACAGGGCTGGAAACACCATATATTTT. Translating gives CASSPNDRAGNTIYF. The variable domain in full, completed from reference TRBV18 and TRBJ1-3, reads NAGVMQNPRHLVRRRGQEARLRCSPMKGHSHVYWYRQLPEEGLKFMVYLQKENIIDESGMPKERFSAEFPKEGPSILRIQQVVRGDSAAYFCASSPNDRAGNTIYFGEGSWLTVV.

The chain employs TRBV6-1 and TRBJ1-2; D gene ambiguous. This CDR3 region has 12 residues. In germline, CDR1 is MNHNS, CDR2 SASEGT. V was shortened by 3 bases and J by 5 bases, with 7 bases between the two germline ends. The CDR3 here is CASSEAQYGYTF. The CDR3 DNA is TGTGCCAGCAGTGAGGCCCAATATGGCTACACCTTC.

J is TRBJ2-7 and V is TRBV30, with D perhaps matching TRBD1 (5 bases). With 6 bases removed from V and 9 bases from J, the gap between germline ends came to 18 bases. CDR1 GTSNPN and CDR2 SVGIG come from the germline V gene (reference sequence). This CDR3 is built from 12 residues. In DNA form, the CDR3 reads TGTGCCTGCGAAAGACTCCAGGGCGGGCAGTACTTC. Its protein product is CACERLQGGQYF.

The J gene is TRBJ2-3, the V gene TRBV21-1; TRBD2 is taken as the D call from the table, unchecked against the DNA. TRBV21-1 is noted as a pseudogene. The CDR3 contains 15 residues. The CDR3 DNA sequence: TGTGCCAGCATCGGGGCGGGGGCTGGGCCAGATACGCAGTATTTT. This encodes CASIGAGAGPDTQYF.

The CDR3 reads CASSLPGLAYNEQFF. CDR3 DNA sequence: TGTGCCAGCAGCTTACCAGGACTAGCGTACAATGAGCAGTTCTTC. The rearrangement uses TRBV11-1 and TRBJ2-1; 9 nucleotides line up with TRBD2. The CDR3 extends over 15 amino acids. Germline V lookup: CDR1 SGHAT, CDR2 FQDESV (reference sequence). After removal of 2 bases from V and 4 bases from J, the junction contained 3 bases not matched to a gene.

The chain joins TRBV18 to TRBJ2-7; 8 bases line up with TRBD1. Germline lookup yields CDR1 KGHSH and CDR2 LQKENI. The CDR3 has 13 residues. Trimming took 6 bases from V and 6 from J; bases not matched to a gene: 7. The CDR3 nucleotides read TGTGCCAGCTCCCAGCATACAGGGGGCGAGCAGTACTTC. Encoded protein: CASSQHTGGEQYF.

The rearrangement links TRBV29-1 to TRBJ2-7; TRBD1 aligns across 8 bases. Trimming took 6 bases from V and 4 from J; bases not matched to a gene: 8. Germline CDR1 SQVTM, CDR2 ANQGSEA. CDR3 length: 13 amino acids. The CDR3 loop reads CSVLKDRDYEQYF. CDR3 sequence (DNA): TGCAGCGTCCTAAAGGACAGGGATTACGAGCAGTACTTC.

This chain links TRBV21-1 with TRBJ2-7; the D call of TRBD2 is as the table states it, not checked on the DNA. TRBV21-1 is given as a pseudogene. This CDR3 is 15 amino acids long. CDR3 amino acids: CASGRASPGSYEQYF. As DNA, the CDR3 is TGTGCCAGCGGGAGGGCCTCACCGGGGTCTTACGAGCAGTACTTC.

This clone was seen once. This chain links TRBV11-2 with TRBJ2-2; 7 bases fit TRBD1. The CDR3 sequence is 15 residues long. Germline V gene data show CDR1 as SGHAT and CDR2 as FQNNGV. The V and J ends lost 5 bases and 1 base, in that order; junction bases with no gene match: 4. The CDR3 loop reads CASSTGARNTGELFF. CDR3 nucleotide sequence: TGTGCCAGCAGCACAGGGGCGAGGAACACCGGGGAGCTGTTTTTT.

The chain recombines TRBV30 with TRBJ2-6; 7 bases line up with TRBD2. CDR3 length: 16 residues. The V gene's germline CDR1 is GTSNPN and CDR2 SVGIG (reference sequence). After removal of 2 bases from V and 3 bases from J, the junction contained 7 bases not matched to a gene. CDR3 residues: CAWSPPRGVGANVLTF. The CDR3 DNA is TGTGCCTGGAGTCCTCCTCGGGGGGTTGGGGCCAACGTCCTGACTTTC. Full variable domain (remainder filled in from reference TRBV30 and TRBJ2-6): SQTIHQWPATLVQPVGSPLSLECTVEGTSNPNLYWYRQAAGRGLQLLFYSVGIGQISSEVPQNLSASRPQDRQFILSSKKLLLSDSGFYLCAWSPPRGVGANVLTFGAGSRLTVL.

V gene TRBV7-7 combines with J gene TRBJ2-2; possible D gene TRBD1, 5 bases. CDR3 length equals 16 residues. Deletions cut 5 bases from V and 2 bases from J, with 15 bases between. Germline CDR1 SSHAT, CDR2 FNYEAQ (reference sequence). The CDR3, as DNA: TGTGCCAGCAGCCAAGGGGCCAGGGTCAACACCGGGGAGCTGTTTTTT. Translating gives CASSQGARVNTGELFF.

The chain employs TRBV29-1 and TRBJ2-1, with a tentative D call TRBD2 (6 bases). The CDR3 is 13 amino acids. Germline CDR1 reads SQVTM; CDR2 reads ANQGSEA. V lost 5 bases and J lost 4, with 12 bases in between. The CDR3 sequence is CSVSRDSYNEQFF. The CDR3 nucleotides read TGCAGCGTTTCCCGGGACTCTTACAATGAGCAGTTCTTC.

The count of this clone is one. The chain recombines TRBV19 with TRBJ1-5; D may be TRBD1 (5 bases). The V and J ends lost 2 bases and 9 bases respectively, with 14 bases between them. The CDR3 consists of 14 residues. Germline V gives CDR1 LNHDA, CDR2 SQIVND (reference sequence). The CDR3 protein is CASSITNQGGPQHF. The CDR3 DNA is TGTGCCAGTAGTATAACAAATCAGGGAGGGCCCCAGCATTTT.

The chain recombines TRBV14 with TRBJ1-2; a possible D gene is TRBD1 (6 bases). Trimming cost V 6 bases and J 0 bases, with 17 bases left between them. Per the germline V gene, CDR1 is SGHDN and CDR2 is FVKESK. CDR3 size: 16 residues. CDR3 loop: CASSRSTGTTNYGYTF. The CDR3 DNA reads as TGTGCCAGCAGTCGAAGTACAGGGACCACTAACTATGGCTACACCTTC.

J is TRBJ2-7 and V is TRBV5-1, with unresolved D. This CDR3 contains 13 residues. Germline CDR1 reads SGHRS; CDR2 reads YFSETQ. Trimming pared 0 bases from V and 0 bases from J, leaving 4 bases between. CDR3 residues: CASSLGASYEQYF. CDR3 sequence (DNA): TGCGCCAGCAGCTTGGGAGCCTCCTACGAGCAGTACTTC. Looking up the rest from reference TRBV5-1 and TRBJ2-7 gives the full variable domain: KAGVTQTPRYLIKTRGQQVTLSCSPISGHRSVSWYQQTPGQGLQFLFEYFSETQRNKGNFPGRFSGRQFSNSRSEMNVSTLELGDSALYLCASSLGASYEQYFGPGTRLTVT.

The chain has TRBV4-1 and TRBJ1-6, with 7 bases fitting TRBD1. CDR3 size: 15 residues. Germline CDR1 is MGHRA and CDR2 is YSYEKL. The ends lost 0 bases at V and 9 bases at J; junction bases unmatched: 5. The CDR3 DNA is TGCGCCAGCAGCCAAGATCTAGGGACAGTTTCACCCCTCCACTTT. Translation: CASSQDLGTVSPLHF.

The rearrangement uses TRBV2 and TRBJ2-1; 10 positions agree with TRBD1. Germline lookup yields CDR1 SNHLY and CDR2 FYNNEI. J lost 8 bases, V lost 1 base, and 11 bases had no gene match. This CDR3 has 17 amino acids. The CDR3 here is CASSEEGRTGGRDEQFF. DNA of the CDR3: TGTGCCAGCAGTGAAGAGGGGAGGACAGGGGGTCGGGATGAGCAGTTCTTC.

This chain links TRBV5-1 with TRBJ2-3; D call uncertain. V was pared by 3 bases and J by 9 bases, with 17 bases between. Germline loops: CDR1 SGHRS, CDR2 YFSETQ. The CDR3 is 14 residues long. For the CDR3, the DNA is TGCGCCAGCAGCTCTTCGTATCTCGGGTCCACGCAGTATTTT. Translated: CASSSSYLGSTQYF.

The J gene is TRBJ2-3, the V gene TRBV19; no reliable D call. The CDR3 is 11 residues long. V gave up 4 bases and J gave up 6 bases, with 5 bases separating them. CDR1 is LNHDA, CDR2 SQIVND, per germline (reference sequence). The CDR3 DNA sequence: TGTGCCAGTAGTACTAGGGATACGCAGTATTTT. Translation: CASSTRDTQYF.

The chain couples TRBV6-1 to TRBJ2-1, with D perhaps matching TRBD1 (6 bases). Trimming cost V 8 bases and J 1 base, with 12 bases left between them. The CDR3 runs 14 residues. Germline-derived CDR1 and CDR2 are MNHNS and SASEGT. The CDR3 nucleotides read TGTGCCAGCGCGGACAGCCTATCCTACAATGAGCAGTTCTTC. Its translation is CASADSLSYNEQFF.

Only one count was recorded for this clone. Germline is not matched at one junction end, which may reflect a read error. The chain carries TRBV7-2 and TRBJ2-7; 8 bases are shared with TRBD2. CDR3 length: 12 amino acids. Per germline, CDR1 SGHTA and CDR2 FQGNSA. CDR3 DNA: TGTGCCAGCAGCTCGGGACTAGGTTTTTCCAACTTC. Encoded protein: CASSSGLGFSNF.

CDR3 residues: CASRFGSTNYGYTF. The CDR3 DNA sequence: TGTGCCAGTAGGTTCGGGTCTACTAACTATGGCTACACCTTC. The genes are TRBV19 and TRBJ1-2; D unresolved. The CDR3 runs to 14 residues. The V gene lost 6 bases and the J gene lost 0 bases, with 11 bases spanning the gap. Germline loops: CDR1 LNHDA, CDR2 SQIVND (reference sequence).

The chain recombines TRBV19 with TRBJ2-3, with 12 bases lining up with TRBD1. Germline V gene data show CDR1 as LNHDA and CDR2 as SQIVND (reference sequence). The trim removed 3 bases at V and 4 bases at J, leaving 8 bases unmatched. The CDR3 contains 17 residues. CDR3 region: CASSIGTGGFGADTQYF. CDR3 bases: TGTGCCAGTAGTATTGGGACAGGGGGCTTTGGGGCAGATACGCAGTATTTT. Full variable domain (missing parts from reference TRBV19 and TRBJ2-3): DGGITQSPKYLFRKEGQNVTLSCEQNLNHDAMYWYRQDPGQGLRLIYYSQIVNDFQKGDIAEGYSVSREKKESFPLTVTSAQKNPTAFYLCASSIGTGGFGADTQYFGPGTRLTVL.

V gene TRBV5-1 combines with J gene TRBJ1-2; TRBD1 might be the D (5 bases). V was trimmed by 2 bases and J by 4 bases, leaving 9 bases between them. Germline CDR1 reads SGHRS; CDR2 reads YFSETQ. CDR3 length: 13 amino acids. CDR3 nucleotide sequence: TGCGCCAGCAGCTTCGGGACTTCCTATGGCTACACCTTC. Its protein is CASSFGTSYGYTF.